This TCR beta chain is drawn from a study of T cells in Graves' hyperthyroidism and ophthalmopathy. Across the whole study: Once the initial diagnosis was made, peripheral blood was obtained before any treatment.

TCR beta CDR3 regions were amplified from RNA transcripts. During a first-round RT-PCR of the TCR CDR3, the HTBI primer set was used. MiXCR, applied by TCRdb to the multiplex PCR reads, yields one record per CDR3 protein. The repertoire has roughly 530,000 distinct CDR3 sequences, 15% to 20% of them found once; the top ten carry approximately 15%. This CDR3 has 15 residues. CDR1 is LGHNA and CDR2 is YSLEER in the germline V gene. V was clipped by 6 bases and J by 2 bases; unmatched bases: 3. This sample holds PBMCs from approximately 10 ml fresh peripheral blood. The TCR originated in a woman younger than 35 with Graves' ophthalmopathy. Sequencing was carried out using blood. The chain uses TRBV4-3 and TRBJ2-6; the match to TRBD1 covers 8 bases. CDR3 DNA sequence: TGCGCCAGCAGGGACAGGGCGACTGGGGCCAACGTCCTGACTTTC. Its translation is CASRDRATGANVLTF.